This entry lists 25 T cell receptor beta chains sequenced from one sample in a study of human T cells and chemical hapten exposure. Each CDR3 protein is one row after TCRdb ran MiXCR on the 5' RACE reads. Of 110,000 or so distinct CDR3 sequences detected, approximately 20% appear once; the ten largest clones hold roughly 2.8%. Whole blood that had not been fractionated was the source of extracted total RNA. The receptors originated from a human donor in good health.

This clonotype was picked up a small number of times. The chain is built from TRBV12-3 or TRBV12-4 and TRBJ2-1; 9 nucleotides align to TRBD1. V lost 5 bases to trimming and J lost 4 bases; unmatched junction nucleotides: 0. The CDR3 totals 13 residues. The CDR3, as DNA: TGTGCCAGCAGTGGACAGGGGTACAATGAGCAGTTCTTC. This translates into CASSGQGYNEQFF.

This clonotype was seen a few times. The J gene is TRBJ2-7, the V gene TRBV12-3 or TRBV12-4, with 8 bases fitting TRBD2. V lost 6 bases to trimming and J lost 4 bases; unmatched junction nucleotides: 8. This CDR3 is built from 14 residues. DNA of the CDR3: TGTGCCAGCAGACCGGGAGGGAGGGGGTACGAGCAGTACTTC. Translating gives CASRPGGRGYEQYF.

This clonotype was seen more than once but under ten times. This chain joins TRBV5-6 and TRBJ1-5; TRBD1 matches 8 bases. V was pared by 2 bases and J by 4 bases, with 5 bases of the junction left unmatched. CDR3 length equals 15 residues. CDR1 and CDR2 from the germline V gene are SGHDT and YYEEEE. CDR3 coding DNA: TGTGCCAGCAGCTTCAACAGGGGGTCAAATCAGCCCCAGCATTTT. It is translated as CASSFNRGSNQPQHF.

V is TRBV6-5 and J is TRBJ2-1; weak D call: TRBD1 (5 bases). V lost 5 bases and J lost 8, with 10 bases in between. In germline, CDR1 is MNHEY, CDR2 SVGAGI. The CDR3 has 12 residues. The DNA of the CDR3 is TGTGCCAGCAGTGACAGTCTCCATGAGCAGTTCTTC. Its protein is CASSDSLHEQFF.

This clonotype has more than one count but fewer than ten. The V call is TRBV21-1, the J call TRBJ1-1; the D segment call TRBD1 is taken from the table without a DNA check. TRBV21-1 is termed a pseudogene. This CDR3 comprises 13 residues. CDR3 sequence: CASSKEGDTEAFF. Written as DNA, the CDR3 is TGTGCCAGCAGCAAAGAGGGGGACACTGAAGCTTTCTTT.

This clonotype showed up just a few times. The chain employs TRBV4-1 and TRBJ2-1; D is ambiguous. The CDR3 has 15 residues. Trimming left V 1 base short and J 8 bases short, with 15 bases between. Looked up from germline, CDR1 is MGHRA and CDR2 is YSYEKL. CDR3 in amino acids: CASSQVTLGPYEQFF. In DNA, the CDR3 is TGCGCCAGCAGCCAAGTTACTCTCGGGCCCTATGAGCAGTTCTTC.

The rearrangement links TRBV4-1 to TRBJ1-1; 7 positions match TRBD1. CDR1 MGHRA and CDR2 YSYEKL come from the germline V gene. V shed 8 bases, J shed 4 bases, and the junction held 4 bases outside the gene matches. There are 12 residues in the CDR3. The CDR3 coding sequence is TGCGCCAGCGCAGCAGGGGGCACTGAAGCTTTCTTT. This encodes CASAAGGTEAFF.

This clonotype was counted a few times. This chain connects TRBV9 to TRBJ2-1; 10 positions agree with TRBD1. Germline V gene sequence: CDR1 SGDLS, CDR2 YYNGEE. The CDR3 totals 15 residues. Trimming at V came to 3 bases and at J to 7 bases, leaving 7 bases not matched to a gene. The CDR3 sequence: CASSAGQGHLNEQFF. In DNA form, the CDR3 reads TGTGCCAGCAGCGCGGGACAGGGGCATTTGAATGAGCAGTTCTTC.

The V and J genes are TRBV2 and TRBJ1-2; the D gene is possibly TRBD1 (6 bases). Germline V CDR1 and CDR2: SNHLY, FYNNEI. Trimming stripped 6 bases from V and 6 bases from J, with 14 bases between. This CDR3 is built from 13 residues. The CDR3 DNA reads TGTGCCAGCAGAAAGGGGGGGGCGGATGGCTACACCTTC. This encodes CASRKGGADGYTF.

This clonotype was recorded a few times. This chain links TRBV12-3 or TRBV12-4 with TRBJ1-4, with 7 positions matching TRBD1. Trimming took 6 bases from V and 8 from J; bases not matched to a gene: 15. The length of the CDR3 is 16 residues. This CDR3 reads CASSPYPGGGEEKLFF. The DNA for the CDR3 is TGTGCCAGCAGCCCTTATCCAGGGGGTGGCGAAGAAAAACTGTTTTTT.

This clonotype was counted a few times. The rearrangement joins TRBV28 to TRBJ1-6; 8 nucleotides line up with TRBD1. The CDR3 consists of 15 residues. The trim removed 5 bases at V and 7 bases at J, leaving 7 bases unmatched. Germline CDR1 and CDR2: MDHEN and SYDVKM. The CDR3 DNA sequence: TGTGCCAGCAGTCCTCGGACAGGGAGGAATTCACCCCTCCACTTT. It codes for CASSPRTGRNSPLHF.

The V and J genes are TRBV9 and TRBJ2-3; 11 nucleotides match TRBD2. In germline, CDR1 is SGDLS, CDR2 YYNGEE. Trimming took 6 bases from V and 2 from J; bases not matched to a gene: 5. The CDR3 is 15 residues long. The CDR3 loop reads CASTTSGIDTDTQYF. CDR3 nucleotides: TGTGCCAGCACGACTAGCGGGATCGACACAGATACGCAGTATTTT.

The chain couples TRBV15 to TRBJ1-5, with 10 bases fitting TRBD1. The CDR3 covers 14 residues. CDR1 and CDR2 from the germline V gene are LNHNV and YYDKDF (reference sequence). The trim removed 3 bases at V and 6 bases at J, leaving 2 bases unmatched. The CDR3 DNA reads as TGTGCCACCAGCAGGACAGGGGGCGGTCAGCCCCAGCATTTT. This encodes CATSRTGGGQPQHF.

This chain links TRBV4-2 with TRBJ1-5; unclear D gene. CDR1 LGHNA and CDR2 YNFKEQ come from the germline V gene. The CDR3 contains 14 residues. Trimming removed 4 bases from V and 1 base from J, with 8 bases in between. CDR3 bases: TGTGCCAGCAGCCGATTTGCGAGCAATCAGCCCCAGCATTTT. Translated: CASSRFASNQPQHF.

The gene calls are TRBV12-3 or TRBV12-4 and TRBJ2-3; TRBD2 matches 9 bases. The V gene end was trimmed by 6 bases and the J gene end by 2 bases; junction bases not matched to a gene: 9. This CDR3 contains 16 residues. CDR3 sequence reads: CASRRGGGASTDTQYF. For the CDR3, the DNA is TGTGCCAGCAGGCGGGGGGGGGGCGCTTCCACAGATACGCAGTATTTT.

This clonotype was detected only a few times. The J gene is TRBJ1-3, the V gene TRBV20-1, with D possibly being TRBD1 (5 bases). V lost 0 bases, J lost 7 bases, and 16 bases lay in between. CDR3 length: 15 amino acids. In germline, CDR1 is DFQATT, CDR2 SNEGSKA (reference sequence). CDR3 coding DNA: TGCAGTGCTAGAGATCCCAGGGCGAAGGGTAACACCATATATTTT. Its translation: CSARDPRAKGNTIYF.

J is TRBJ2-3 and V is TRBV15; tentative D call: TRBD1 (5 bases). This CDR3 region has 15 residues. CDR1 LNHNV and CDR2 YYDKDF come from the germline V gene (reference sequence). Trimming took 0 bases from V and 2 from J, leaving 9 bases between them. The CDR3 spells CATSRDDSHTDTQYF. The CDR3, as DNA: TGTGCCACCAGCAGAGACGACAGCCACACAGATACGCAGTATTTT.

The chain recombines TRBV5-1 with TRBJ2-7; the D is unclear. This CDR3 is built from 12 residues. Between the trimmed V and J ends, which lost 8 bases and 2 bases, there was a span of 11 bases. Germline CDR1 SGHRS, CDR2 YFSETQ. CDR3 residues: CAREPPPYEQYF. The CDR3 DNA reads as TGCGCCAGGGAACCCCCCCCCTACGAGCAGTACTTC.

The chain recombines TRBV7-9 with TRBJ2-3; 7 bases align to TRBD2. This CDR3 region has 15 residues. Germline V gives CDR1 SEHNR, CDR2 FQNEAQ (reference sequence). After removal of 5 bases from V and 6 bases from J, the junction contained 11 bases not matched to a gene. CDR3 DNA: TGTGCCAGCAGCCTGAGTTCGACTAGCTCTGATACGCAGTATTTT. This encodes CASSLSSTSSDTQYF.

The V gene is TRBV29-1, the J gene TRBJ2-3; 8 nucleotides match TRBD1. Germline CDR1 SQVTM, CDR2 ANQGSEA. V shed 1 base, J shed 6 bases, and the junction held 3 bases outside the gene matches. The CDR3 sequence is 13 residues long. The CDR3 region is CSVEGTGMDTQYF. The CDR3 region has the DNA TGCAGCGTTGAAGGGACAGGGATGGATACGCAGTATTTT.

The V and J genes are TRBV28 and TRBJ1-6; no clear D gene. V lost 7 bases and J 10 bases, leaving 17 bases between the germline ends. Germline assignment: CDR1 MDHEN and CDR2 SYDVKM. CDR3 length: 14 amino acids. CDR3 protein: CASTPGGRYSPLHF. CDR3 in DNA: TGTGCCAGCACCCCGGGAGGCCGGTACTCACCCCTCCACTTT.

A few counts support this clonotype. The chain links TRBV5-1 to TRBJ2-1; TRBD1 matches 7 bases. This CDR3 has 14 amino acids. Germline assignment: CDR1 SGHRS and CDR2 YFSETQ. Unmatched junction bases numbered 8, after V lost 5 bases and J lost 6 bases. The CDR3 sequence: CASRSSSGGNEQFF. In DNA form, the CDR3 reads TGCGCCAGCAGATCGTCGTCAGGGGGCAATGAGCAGTTCTTC.

The chain recombines TRBV4-1 with TRBJ2-1, with 10 bases aligning to TRBD2. With 4 bases clipped from V and 3 bases from J, the junction kept 9 bases outside the gene matches. This CDR3 contains 17 residues. Germline loops: CDR1 MGHRA, CDR2 YSYEKL. The CDR3 here is CASSPSRTSGIYNEQFF. The DNA for the CDR3 is TGCGCCAGCAGCCCCTCCCGGACTAGCGGCATCTACAATGAGCAGTTCTTC.

This clonotype occurred many times. The V and J genes are TRBV20-1 and TRBJ1-4; maybe TRBD1 (5 bases). The CDR3 is 16 amino acids. V lost 5 bases and J 7 bases, leaving 23 bases between the germline ends. In germline, CDR1 is DFQATT, CDR2 SNEGSKA (reference sequence). The CDR3: CSAPGPPPGGGEKLFF. In DNA form, the CDR3 reads TGCAGTGCTCCCGGGCCCCCTCCCGGGGGAGGTGAAAAACTGTTTTTT.

This chain links TRBV29-1 with TRBJ2-1; the D gene is possibly TRBD2 (5 bases). The germline CDR1 and CDR2 sequences are SQVTM and ANQGSEA. V lost 3 bases to trimming and J lost 7 bases, with 7 bases between them. This CDR3 has 11 residues. The CDR3 sequence is CSVERGNEQFF. CDR3 nucleotides: TGCAGCGTTGAGAGAGGGAATGAGCAGTTCTTC.